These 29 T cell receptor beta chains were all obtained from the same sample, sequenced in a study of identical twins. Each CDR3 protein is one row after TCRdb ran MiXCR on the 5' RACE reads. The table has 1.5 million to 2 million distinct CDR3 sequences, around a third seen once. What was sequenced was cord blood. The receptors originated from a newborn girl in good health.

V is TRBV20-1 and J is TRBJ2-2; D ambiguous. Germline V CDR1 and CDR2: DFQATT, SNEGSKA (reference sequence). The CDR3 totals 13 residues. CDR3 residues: CSGWVANTGELFF. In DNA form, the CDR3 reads TGCAGCGGTTGGGTAGCGAACACCGGGGAGCTGTTTTTT.

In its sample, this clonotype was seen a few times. CDR3 amino acids: CASSPQGGSTEAFF. DNA for the CDR3: TGTGCCAGCAGTCCCCAGGGGGGAAGCACTGAAGCTTTCTTT. V gene TRBV28 combines with J gene TRBJ1-1, with TRBD1 matching 7 bases. The CDR3 runs 14 residues. Germline V gives CDR1 MDHEN, CDR2 SYDVKM. V gave up 5 bases and J gave up 4 bases; unmatched junction bases: 7.

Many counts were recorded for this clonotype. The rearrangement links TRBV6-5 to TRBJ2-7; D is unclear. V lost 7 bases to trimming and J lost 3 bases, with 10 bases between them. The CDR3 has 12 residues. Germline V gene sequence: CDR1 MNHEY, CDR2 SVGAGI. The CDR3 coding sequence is TGTGCCAGCATGTCGGACCTCTACGAGCAGTACTTC. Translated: CASMSDLYEQYF.

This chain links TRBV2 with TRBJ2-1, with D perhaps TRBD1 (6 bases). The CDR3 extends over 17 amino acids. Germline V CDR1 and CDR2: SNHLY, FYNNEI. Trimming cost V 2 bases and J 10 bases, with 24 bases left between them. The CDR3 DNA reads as TGTGCCAGCAGTGAATGGGGGCTCAAGACAGTACGGGAAGAGCAGTTCTTC. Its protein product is CASSEWGLKTVREEQFF. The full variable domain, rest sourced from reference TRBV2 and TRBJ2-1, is EPEVTQTPSHQVTQMGQEVILRCVPISNHLYFYWYRQILGQKVEFLVSFYNNEISEKSEIFDDQFSVERPDGSNFTLKIRSTKLEDSAMYFCASSEWGLKTVREEQFFGPGTRLTVL.

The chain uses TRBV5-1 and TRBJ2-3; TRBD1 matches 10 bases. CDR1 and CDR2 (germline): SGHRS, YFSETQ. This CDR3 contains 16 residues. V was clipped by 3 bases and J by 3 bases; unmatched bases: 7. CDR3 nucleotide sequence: TGCGCCAGCAGCTGGTCCCGGGACAGGGGAACAGATACGCAGTATTTT. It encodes CASSWSRDRGTDTQYF.

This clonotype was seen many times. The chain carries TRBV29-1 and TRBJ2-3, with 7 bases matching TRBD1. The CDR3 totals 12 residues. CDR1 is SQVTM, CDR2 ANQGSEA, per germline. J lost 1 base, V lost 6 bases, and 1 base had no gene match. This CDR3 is CSVTGGTDTQYF. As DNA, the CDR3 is TGCAGCGTCACAGGGGGCACAGATACGCAGTATTTT.

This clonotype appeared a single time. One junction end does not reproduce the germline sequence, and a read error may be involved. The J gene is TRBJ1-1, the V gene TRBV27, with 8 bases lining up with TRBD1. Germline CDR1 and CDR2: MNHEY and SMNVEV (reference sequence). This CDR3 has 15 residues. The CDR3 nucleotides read TGTGTCAGCAGTTTTGACAGGGGCCAGAACACTGAAGCTTTCTTT. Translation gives CVSSFDRGQNTEAFF.

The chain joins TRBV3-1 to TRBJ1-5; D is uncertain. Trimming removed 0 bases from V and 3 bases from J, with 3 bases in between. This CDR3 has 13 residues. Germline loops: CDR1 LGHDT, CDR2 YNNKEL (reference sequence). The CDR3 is CASSQDYNQPQHF. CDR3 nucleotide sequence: TGTGCCAGCAGCCAAGACTACAATCAGCCCCAGCATTTT.

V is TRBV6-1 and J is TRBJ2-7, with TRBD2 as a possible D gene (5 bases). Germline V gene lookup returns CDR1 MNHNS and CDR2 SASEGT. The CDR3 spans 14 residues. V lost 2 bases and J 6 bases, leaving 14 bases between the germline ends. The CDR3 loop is CASSEKSSTREQYF. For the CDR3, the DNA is TGTGCCAGCAGTGAAAAGTCTAGCACTCGCGAGCAGTACTTC.

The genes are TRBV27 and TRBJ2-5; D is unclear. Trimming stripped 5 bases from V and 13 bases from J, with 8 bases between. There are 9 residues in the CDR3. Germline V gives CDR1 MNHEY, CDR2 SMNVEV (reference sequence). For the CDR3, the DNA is TGTGCCAGCAGTCCCCCAACGTACTTC. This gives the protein CASSPPTYF.

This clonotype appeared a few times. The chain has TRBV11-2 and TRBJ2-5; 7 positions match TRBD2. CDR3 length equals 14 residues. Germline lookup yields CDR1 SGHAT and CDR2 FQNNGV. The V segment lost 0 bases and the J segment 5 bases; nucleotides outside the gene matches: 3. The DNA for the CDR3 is TGTGCCAGCAGCTTAGATTGGGGGGGGGAGACCCAGTACTTC. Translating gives CASSLDWGGETQYF.

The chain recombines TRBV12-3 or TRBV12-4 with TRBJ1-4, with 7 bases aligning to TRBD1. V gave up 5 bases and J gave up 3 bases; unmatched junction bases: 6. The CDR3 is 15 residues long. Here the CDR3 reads CASSPRTGPNEKLFF. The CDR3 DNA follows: TGTGCCAGCAGTCCCCGGACAGGCCCTAATGAAAAACTGTTTTTT.

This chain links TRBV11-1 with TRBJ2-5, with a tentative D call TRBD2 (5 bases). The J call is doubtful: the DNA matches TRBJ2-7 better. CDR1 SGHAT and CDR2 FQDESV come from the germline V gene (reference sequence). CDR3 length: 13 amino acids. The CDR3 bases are TGTGCCAGCAGCGATCTACTAGGATCCGAGCAGTACTTC. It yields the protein CASSDLLGSEQYF.

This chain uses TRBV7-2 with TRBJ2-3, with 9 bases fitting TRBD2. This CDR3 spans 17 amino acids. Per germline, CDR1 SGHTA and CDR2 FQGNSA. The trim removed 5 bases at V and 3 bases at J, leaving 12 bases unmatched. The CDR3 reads CASSPLTAGGYTDTQYF. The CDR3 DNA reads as TGTGCCAGCAGCCCCTTGACAGCGGGGGGTTATACAGATACGCAGTATTTT. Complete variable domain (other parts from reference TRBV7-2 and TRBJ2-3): GAGVSQSPSNKVTEKGKDVELRCDPISGHTALYWYRQSLGQGLEFLIYFQGNSAPDKSGLPSDRFSAERTGGSVSTLTIQRTQQEDSAVYLCASSPLTAGGYTDTQYFGPGTRLTVL.

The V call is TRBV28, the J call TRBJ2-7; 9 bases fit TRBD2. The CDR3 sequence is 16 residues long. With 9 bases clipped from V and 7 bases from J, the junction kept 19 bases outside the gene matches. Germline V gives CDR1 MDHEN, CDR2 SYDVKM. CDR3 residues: CASAGGLGFSYNEQYF. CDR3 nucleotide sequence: TGTGCCAGTGCGGGAGGGCTTGGGTTCTCCTACAATGAGCAGTACTTC.

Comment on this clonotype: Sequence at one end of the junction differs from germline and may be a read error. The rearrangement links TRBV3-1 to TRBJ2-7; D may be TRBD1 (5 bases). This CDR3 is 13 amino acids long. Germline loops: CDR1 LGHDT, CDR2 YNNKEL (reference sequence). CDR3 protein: CTSSQGGPYEQYF. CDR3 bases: TGTACCAGCAGCCAGGGCGGACCATACGAGCAGTACTTC.

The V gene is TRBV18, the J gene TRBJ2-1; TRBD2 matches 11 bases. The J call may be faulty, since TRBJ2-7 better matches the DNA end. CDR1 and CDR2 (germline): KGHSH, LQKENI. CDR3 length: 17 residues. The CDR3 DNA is TGTGCCAGCTCACCACCACTAGCGGGGGATCCCTACAATGAGCAGTACTTC. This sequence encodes CASSPPLAGDPYNEQYF.

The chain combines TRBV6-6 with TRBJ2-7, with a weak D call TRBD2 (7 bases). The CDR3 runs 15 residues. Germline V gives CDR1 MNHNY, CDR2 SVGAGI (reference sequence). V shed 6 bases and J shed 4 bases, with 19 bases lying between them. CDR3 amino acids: CASRAIGGREYEQYF. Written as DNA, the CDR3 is TGTGCCAGCAGAGCTATAGGGGGGAGGGAGTACGAGCAGTACTTC.

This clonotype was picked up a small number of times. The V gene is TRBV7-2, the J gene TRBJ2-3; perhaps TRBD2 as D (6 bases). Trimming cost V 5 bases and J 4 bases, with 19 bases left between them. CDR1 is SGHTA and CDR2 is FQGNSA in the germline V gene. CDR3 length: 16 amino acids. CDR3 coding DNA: TGTGCCAGCAGCCTCAAGAGTGCCTCGGGGGCAGATACGCAGTATTTT. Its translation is CASSLKSASGADTQYF.

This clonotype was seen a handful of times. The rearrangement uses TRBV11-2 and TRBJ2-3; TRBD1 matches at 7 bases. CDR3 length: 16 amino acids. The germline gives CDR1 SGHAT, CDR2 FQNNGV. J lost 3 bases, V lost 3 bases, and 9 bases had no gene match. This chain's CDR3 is CASSFITGALTDTQYF. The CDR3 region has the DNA TGTGCCAGCAGCTTCATAACAGGGGCGCTTACAGATACGCAGTATTTT.

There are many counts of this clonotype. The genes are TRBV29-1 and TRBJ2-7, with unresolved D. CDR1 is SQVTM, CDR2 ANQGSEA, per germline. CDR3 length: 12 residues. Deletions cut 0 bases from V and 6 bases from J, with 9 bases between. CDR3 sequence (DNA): TGCAGCGTTGAAGATATGGCCCCCGAGCAGTACTTC. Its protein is CSVEDMAPEQYF.

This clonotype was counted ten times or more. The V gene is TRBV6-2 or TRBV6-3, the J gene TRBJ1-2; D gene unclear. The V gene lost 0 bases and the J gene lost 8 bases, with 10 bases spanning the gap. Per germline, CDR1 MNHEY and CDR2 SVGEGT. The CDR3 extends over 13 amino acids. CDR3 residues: CASSYSGMGGYTF. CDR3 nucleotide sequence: TGTGCCAGCAGTTACTCCGGGATGGGAGGCTACACCTTC.

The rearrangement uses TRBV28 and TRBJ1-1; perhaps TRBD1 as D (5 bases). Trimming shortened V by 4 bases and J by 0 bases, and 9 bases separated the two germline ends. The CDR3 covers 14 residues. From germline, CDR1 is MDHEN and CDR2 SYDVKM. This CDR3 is CASSSQAMNTEAFF. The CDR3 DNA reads TGTGCCAGCAGTTCACAGGCCATGAACACTGAAGCTTTCTTT.

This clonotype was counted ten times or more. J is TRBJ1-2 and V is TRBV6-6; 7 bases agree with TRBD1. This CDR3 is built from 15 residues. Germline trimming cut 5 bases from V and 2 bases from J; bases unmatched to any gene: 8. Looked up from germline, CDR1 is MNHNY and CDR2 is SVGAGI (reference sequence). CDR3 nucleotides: TGTGCCAGCAGTCCCCAGGGGGTCGGAAACTATGGCTACACCTTC. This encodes CASSPQGVGNYGYTF.

CDR3 protein: CSASGTLNTEAFF. The CDR3 region has the DNA TGCAGTGCTAGCGGCACCTTGAACACTGAAGCTTTCTTT. The genes are TRBV20-1 and TRBJ1-1; D call uncertain. The CDR3 runs 13 residues. Germline loops: CDR1 DFQATT, CDR2 SNEGSKA (reference sequence). V gave up 3 bases and J gave up 0 bases, with 8 bases separating them.

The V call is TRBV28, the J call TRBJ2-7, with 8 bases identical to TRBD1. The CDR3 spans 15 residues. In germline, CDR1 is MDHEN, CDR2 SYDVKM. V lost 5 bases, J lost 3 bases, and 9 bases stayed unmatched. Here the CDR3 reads CASSDRGPSYYEQYF. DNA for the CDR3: TGTGCCAGCAGTGACAGGGGCCCTTCTTACTACGAGCAGTACTTC. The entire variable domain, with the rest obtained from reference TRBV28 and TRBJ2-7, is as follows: DVKVTQSSRYLVKRTGEKVFLECVQDMDHENMFWYRQDPGLGLRLIYFSYDVKMKEKGDIPEGYSVSREKKERFSLILESASTNQTSMYLCASSDRGPSYYEQYFGPGTRLTVT.

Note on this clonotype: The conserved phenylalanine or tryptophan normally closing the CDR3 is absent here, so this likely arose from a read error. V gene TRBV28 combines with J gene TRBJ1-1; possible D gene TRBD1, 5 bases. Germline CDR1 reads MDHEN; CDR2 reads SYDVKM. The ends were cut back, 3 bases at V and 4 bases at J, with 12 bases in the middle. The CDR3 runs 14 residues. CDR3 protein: CASSLGEGGTEAFL. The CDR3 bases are TGTGCCAGCAGTTTGGGGGAAGGTGGCACTGAAGCTTTCCTT.

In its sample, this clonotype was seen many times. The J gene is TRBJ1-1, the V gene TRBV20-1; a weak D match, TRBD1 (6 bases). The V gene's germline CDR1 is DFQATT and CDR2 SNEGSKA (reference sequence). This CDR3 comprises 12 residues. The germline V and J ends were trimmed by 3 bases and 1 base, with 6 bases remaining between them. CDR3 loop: CSARDRNTEAFF. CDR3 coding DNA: TGCAGTGCTAGGGACAGGAACACTGAAGCTTTCTTT.

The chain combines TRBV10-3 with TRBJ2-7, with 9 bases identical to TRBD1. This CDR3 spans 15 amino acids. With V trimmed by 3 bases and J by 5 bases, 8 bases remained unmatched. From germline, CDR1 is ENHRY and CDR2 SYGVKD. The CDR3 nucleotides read TGTGCCATCAGTGAACGCGGACAGGGGAGGCACGAGCAGTACTTC. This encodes CAISERGQGRHEQYF.